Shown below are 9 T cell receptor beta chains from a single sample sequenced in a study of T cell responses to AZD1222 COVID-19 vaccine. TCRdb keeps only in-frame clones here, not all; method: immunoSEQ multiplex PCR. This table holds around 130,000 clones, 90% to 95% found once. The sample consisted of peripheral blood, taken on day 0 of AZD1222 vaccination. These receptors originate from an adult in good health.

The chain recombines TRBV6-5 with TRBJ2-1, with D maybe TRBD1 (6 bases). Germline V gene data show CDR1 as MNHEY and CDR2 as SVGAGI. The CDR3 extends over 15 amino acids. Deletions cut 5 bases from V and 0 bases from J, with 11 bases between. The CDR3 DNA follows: TGTGCCAGCAGTCGAAGGGGGAGCTCCTACAATGAGCAGTTCTTC. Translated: CASSRRGSSYNEQFF.

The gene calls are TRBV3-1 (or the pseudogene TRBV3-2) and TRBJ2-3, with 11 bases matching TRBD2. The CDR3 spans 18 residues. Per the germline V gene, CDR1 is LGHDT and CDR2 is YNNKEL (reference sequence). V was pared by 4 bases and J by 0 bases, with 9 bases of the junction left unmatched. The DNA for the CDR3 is TGTGCCAGCAGCCTTGGGACTAGCGGTTGGGCTAGCACAGATACGCAGTATTTT. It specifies CASSLGTSGWASTDTQYF.

For the CDR3, the DNA is TGTGCCAGCAGCTTACGAGGATACGAGCAGTACTTC. This codes for CASSLRGYEQYF. V is TRBV6-2 or TRBV6-3 and J is TRBJ2-7; unclear D gene. The germline V and J ends were trimmed by 6 bases and 4 bases, with 10 bases remaining between them. The CDR3 has 12 residues. Germline V gene sequence: CDR1 MNHEY, CDR2 SVGEGT.

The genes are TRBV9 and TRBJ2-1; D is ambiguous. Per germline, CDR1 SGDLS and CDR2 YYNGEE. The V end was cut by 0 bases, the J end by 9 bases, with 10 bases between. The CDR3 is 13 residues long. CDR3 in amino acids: CASSVATMSEQFF. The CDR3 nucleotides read TGTGCCAGCAGCGTAGCTACTATGAGTGAGCAGTTCTTC. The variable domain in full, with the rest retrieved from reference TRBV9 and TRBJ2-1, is DSGVTQTPKHLITATGQRVTLRCSPRSGDLSVYWYQQSLDQGLQFLIQYYNGEERAKGNILERFSAQQFPDLHSELNLSSLELGDSALYFCASSVATMSEQFFGPGTRLTVL.

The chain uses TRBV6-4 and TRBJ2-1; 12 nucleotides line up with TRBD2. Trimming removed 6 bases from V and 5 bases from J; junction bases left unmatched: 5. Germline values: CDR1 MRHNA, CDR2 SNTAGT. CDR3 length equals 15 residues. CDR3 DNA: TGTGCCAGCAGCGTACTAGCGGGAGGCCACAATGAGCAGTTCTTC. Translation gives CASSVLAGGHNEQFF.

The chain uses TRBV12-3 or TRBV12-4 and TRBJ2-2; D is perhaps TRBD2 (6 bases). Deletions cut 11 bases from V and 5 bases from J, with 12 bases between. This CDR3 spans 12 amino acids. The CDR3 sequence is CAGDSPTGELFF. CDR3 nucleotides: TGTGCCGGGGACTCCCCAACCGGGGAGCTGTTTTTT.

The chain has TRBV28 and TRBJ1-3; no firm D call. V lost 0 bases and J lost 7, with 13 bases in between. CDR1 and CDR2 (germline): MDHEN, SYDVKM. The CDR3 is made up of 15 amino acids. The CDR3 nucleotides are TGTGCCAGCAGTTTATGGCGCGGAGGAGGCAACACCATATATTTT. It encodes CASSLWRGGGNTIYF.

Here the CDR3 reads CASSLNRAYEQYF. DNA of the CDR3: TGCGCCAGCAGCCTCAACAGGGCCTACGAGCAGTACTTC. The chain couples TRBV4-3 to TRBJ2-7; D perhaps matches TRBD1 (6 bases). Germline CDR1 and CDR2: LGHNA and YSLEER. V was pared by 4 bases and J by 2 bases, with 9 bases between. This CDR3 contains 13 residues.

CDR3 in amino acids: CASQQGIRFGYTF. The CDR3 coding sequence is TGTGCCAGTCAACAGGGGATCAGATTCGGCTACACCTTC. This rearrangement joins TRBV19 to TRBJ1-2, with 7 bases identical to TRBD1. This CDR3 region has 13 residues. The ends lost 8 bases at V and 8 bases at J; junction bases unmatched: 11. CDR1 is LNHDA and CDR2 is SQIVND in the germline V gene (reference sequence).